Below, 25 T cell receptor beta chains from the same sample are listed, as sequenced in a study of cytomegalovirus exposure and HLA in healthy donors. TCRdb keeps only in-frame clones here, not all; method: immunoSEQ multiplex PCR. The profile shows 150,000 or so clones, 89% of them singletons. The sequenced material came from PBMCs. The receptors here all came from a woman younger than 30 in good health and CMV-seropositive.

Only one count was recorded for this clone. This sequence joins TRBV19 and TRBJ2-3; TRBD1 might be the D (5 bases). Germline CDR1 is LNHDA and CDR2 is SQIVND (reference sequence). Trimming removed 3 bases from V and 3 bases from J, with 7 bases in between. This CDR3 contains 13 residues. CDR3 in DNA: TGTGCCAGTAGTATCCAGGGTACAGATACGCAGTATTTT. This codes for CASSIQGTDTQYF.

The chain is built from TRBV20-1 and TRBJ1-2, with D possibly being TRBD1 (5 bases). Germline V gives CDR1 DFQATT, CDR2 SNEGSKA (reference sequence). The CDR3 is 11 amino acids. The CDR3 DNA follows: TGCATTGGGGGAGGGGAATATGGCTACACCTTC. This codes for CIGGGEYGYTF.

As to this clone: Other nucleotide sequences from this sample produce the same CDR3. The chain couples TRBV28 to TRBJ2-5; 11 nucleotides line up with TRBD2. The germline V gene has CDR1 MDHEN and CDR2 SYDVKM. The V segment lost 7 bases and the J segment 1 base; nucleotides outside the gene matches: 2. The CDR3 is 14 amino acids. This chain's CDR3 is CASTSGGFQETQYF. The DNA of the CDR3 is TGTGCCAGCACTAGCGGGGGGTTCCAAGAGACCCAGTACTTC.

The table lists this clone with a count of one. The chain has TRBV5-6 and TRBJ2-7; 11 bases fit TRBD1. Germline assignment: CDR1 SGHDT and CDR2 YYEEEE. The V and J ends lost 5 bases and 5 bases, in that order; junction bases with no gene match: 6. This CDR3 has 14 amino acids. CDR3 sequence: CASRSKGQGDEQYF. CDR3 sequence (DNA): TGTGCCAGCAGATCCAAGGGACAGGGGGACGAGCAGTACTTC.

This clone was seen more than once but under ten times. This chain uses TRBV5-5 with TRBJ1-5, with D possibly being TRBD1 (5 bases). The length of the CDR3 is 14 residues. V lost 4 bases and J 6 bases, leaving 14 bases between the germline ends. CDR1 SGHKS and CDR2 YYEKEE come from the germline V gene (reference sequence). This CDR3 is CASSRDGGGQPQHF. Written as DNA, the CDR3 is TGTGCCAGCAGCAGAGACGGGGGAGGTCAGCCCCAGCATTTT.

This chain connects TRBV7-2 to TRBJ2-7; TRBD2 aligns across 7 bases. The CDR3 runs 13 residues. The J segment lost 2 bases and the V segment lost 4 bases, leaving 2 bases of the junction unmatched. Germline values: CDR1 SGHTA, CDR2 FQGNSA. CDR3 residues: CASSSSGAYEQYF. CDR3 DNA: TGTGCCAGCAGCTCTAGCGGTGCCTACGAGCAGTACTTC. The whole variable domain, filled in from reference TRBV7-2 and TRBJ2-7, reads GAGVSQSPSNKVTEKGKDVELRCDPISGHTALYWYRQSLGQGLEFLIYFQGNSAPDKSGLPSDRFSAERTGGSVSTLTIQRTQQEDSAVYLCASSSSGAYEQYFGPGTRLTVT.

The chain has TRBV6-6 and TRBJ1-3, with TRBD1 identical over 9 bases. After removal of 7 bases from V and 6 bases from J, the junction contained 10 bases not matched to a gene. CDR1 and CDR2 from the germline V gene are MNHNY and SVGAGI (reference sequence). The CDR3 loop spans 15 amino acids. CDR3 coding DNA: TGTGCCAGCACCGACACAGGGGGCCCCACAAACACCATATATTTT. Protein product: CASTDTGGPTNTIYF.

This clone was seen a few times. The sample holds other DNA sequences that translate to the same CDR3. The chain joins TRBV5-1 to TRBJ2-7; D call uncertain. Trimming left V 0 bases short and J 4 bases short, with 8 bases between. The CDR3 extends over 13 amino acids. Germline V gene data show CDR1 as SGHRS and CDR2 as YFSETQ. The DNA for the CDR3 is TGCGCCAGCAGCTTGGCCGGGTCTTACGAGCAGTACTTC. This encodes CASSLAGSYEQYF. Full variable domain (missing parts from reference TRBV5-1 and TRBJ2-7): KAGVTQTPRYLIKTRGQQVTLSCSPISGHRSVSWYQQTPGQGLQFLFEYFSETQRNKGNFPGRFSGRQFSNSRSEMNVSTLELGDSALYLCASSLAGSYEQYFGPGTRLTVT.

This clone was seen a single time. This sequence joins TRBV25-1 and TRBJ1-6; a possible D gene is TRBD1 (5 bases). The ends were cut back, 4 bases at V and 9 bases at J, with 16 bases in the middle. The CDR3 sequence is 15 residues long. Germline assignment: CDR1 MGHDK and CDR2 SYGVNS. CDR3: CASSVSRAKVSPLHF. The DNA of the CDR3 is TGTGCCAGCAGTGTCTCCAGGGCCAAGGTTTCACCCCTCCACTTT.

The chain carries TRBV10-3 and TRBJ1-2; D is unresolved. The CDR3 consists of 13 residues. V lost 2 bases, J lost 4 bases, and 8 bases lay in between. Germline V gives CDR1 ENHRY, CDR2 SYGVKD. This CDR3 reads CAISERVGYGYTF. Here the CDR3 DNA reads TGTGCCATCAGTGAGCGGGTCGGCTATGGCTACACCTTC.

V is TRBV5-1 and J is TRBJ2-7; 10 bases fit TRBD1. CDR1 and CDR2 (germline): SGHRS, YFSETQ. The V gene end was trimmed by 4 bases and the J gene end by 6 bases; junction bases not matched to a gene: 7. This CDR3 contains 14 residues. In DNA form, the CDR3 reads TGCGCCAGCAGCCCCCGGGACAGGGGTGGCGAGCAGTACTTC. This gives the protein CASSPRDRGGEQYF.

The chain recombines TRBV5-8 with TRBJ1-2; the match to TRBD1 covers 8 bases. The ends lost 0 bases at V and 0 bases at J; junction bases unmatched: 10. Germline CDR1 reads SGHTS; CDR2 reads YDEGEE. The CDR3 consists of 18 residues. The CDR3 loop reads CASSLVPGRDRSNYGYTF. The CDR3 coding sequence is TGTGCCAGCAGCTTGGTCCCCGGCCGGGACAGGTCTAACTATGGCTACACCTTC.

The genes are TRBV5-5 and TRBJ1-2; D call uncertain. Germline lookup yields CDR1 SGHKS and CDR2 YYEKEE (reference sequence). The CDR3 sequence is 17 residues long. V lost 0 bases and J lost 0, with 15 bases in between. CDR3 coding DNA: TGTGCCAGCAGCTTGGGGTCTCCAGGACTTGCTAACTATGGCTACACCTTC. This codes for CASSLGSPGLANYGYTF. Full variable domain (outside the CDR3, taken from reference TRBV5-5 and TRBJ1-2): DAGVTQSPTHLIKTRGQQVTLRCSPISGHKSVSWYQQVLGQGPQFIFQYYEKEERGRGNFPDRFSARQFPNYSSELNVNALLLGDSALYLCASSLGSPGLANYGYTFGSGTRLTVV.

This clone was seen a handful of times. The chain recombines TRBV28 with TRBJ2-7, with D perhaps TRBD1 (5 bases). Germline V CDR1 and CDR2: MDHEN, SYDVKM. Trimming took 2 bases from V and 7 from J, leaving 12 bases between them. This CDR3 region has 13 residues. In DNA form, the CDR3 reads TGTGCCAGCAGTTTAGGGGCAGGCCTGGAGCAGTACTTC. This codes for CASSLGAGLEQYF.

CDR3 protein: CASSPGHGSLDEQFF. CDR3 DNA: TGTGCCAGCTCACCGGGGCACGGGAGTCTTGATGAGCAGTTCTTC. The V gene is TRBV18, the J gene TRBJ2-1, with a possible D match to TRBD2 (6 bases). In germline, CDR1 is KGHSH, CDR2 LQKENI. This CDR3 region has 15 residues. V dropped 3 bases and J dropped 8 bases, with 17 bases sitting between them.

The gene calls are TRBV12-5 and TRBJ2-7, with no clear D. The V end was cut by 4 bases, the J end by 7 bases, with 11 bases between. There are 12 residues in the CDR3. The germline CDR1 and CDR2 sequences are LGHNT and FRNRAP. The DNA for the CDR3 is TGTGCTAGTGGTTCCGGGTCGAGGGAGCAGTACTTC. Its protein is CASGSGSREQYF.

This chain links TRBV18 with TRBJ1-3; tentative D call: TRBD1 (5 bases). Per germline, CDR1 KGHSH and CDR2 LQKENI. Trimming shortened V by 3 bases and J by 1 base, and 13 bases separated the two germline ends. The CDR3 consists of 16 residues. CDR3 nucleotides: TGTGCCAGCTCACCCCTTCAGGGAAGGTCTGGAAACACCATATATTTT. This translates into CASSPLQGRSGNTIYF.

This chain uses TRBV6-6 with TRBJ2-3; D is undetermined. The CDR3 runs 12 residues. V gave up 2 bases and J gave up 2 bases, with 2 bases separating them. Germline lookup yields CDR1 MNHNY and CDR2 SVGAGI (reference sequence). The CDR3 DNA is TGTGCCAGCAGTTACCTCACAGATACGCAGTATTTT. This codes for CASSYLTDTQYF.

The rearrangement joins TRBV5-1 to TRBJ2-1; 8 nucleotides line up with TRBD2. The trim removed 0 bases at V and 4 bases at J, leaving 6 bases unmatched. The CDR3 totals 16 residues. Germline V lookup: CDR1 SGHRS, CDR2 YFSETQ. CDR3 sequence: CASSLASGGGYNEQFF. CDR3 nucleotides: TGCGCCAGCAGCTTGGCCTCAGGCGGGGGGTACAATGAGCAGTTCTTC.

Concerning this clone: At one end the junction does not follow the germline gene, possibly because of a read error. V and J are TRBV5-8 and TRBJ1-2; D might be TRBD1 (6 bases). There are 12 residues in the CDR3. Germline V gives CDR1 SGHTS, CDR2 YDEGEE. Here the CDR3 DNA reads TGTGCCAGCAGCCGGGACATTTCCAAGAGGTGGTTC. Translation gives CASSRDISKRWF.

The V call is TRBV5-4, the J call TRBJ2-3; maybe TRBD2 (5 bases). The CDR3 sequence is 13 residues long. Deletions cut 4 bases from V and 1 base from J, with 7 bases between. Per the germline V gene, CDR1 is SGHNT and CDR2 is YYREEE (reference sequence). CDR3 DNA: TGTGCCAGCAGCCCCGGGGGCACAGATACGCAGTATTTT. Translated, it gives CASSPGGTDTQYF. Supplemented by reference TRBV5-4 and TRBJ2-3, the full variable domain reads ETGVTQSPTHLIKTRGQQVTLRCSSQSGHNTVSWYQQALGQGPQFIFQYYREEENGRGNFPPRFSGLQFPNYSSELNVNALELDDSALYLCASSPGGTDTQYFGPGTRLTVL.

The chain uses TRBV2 and TRBJ1-2; 8 positions agree with TRBD1. Germline V gene data show CDR1 as SNHLY and CDR2 as FYNNEI. This CDR3 has 13 amino acids. The junction had 3 bases not matched to a gene; V was cut back by 5 bases and J by 4 bases. CDR3 protein: CASSQGTGYGYTF. Written as DNA, the CDR3 is TGTGCCAGCAGTCAAGGGACAGGCTATGGCTACACCTTC.

This clone was counted a single time. V gene TRBV7-3 combines with J gene TRBJ2-1; TRBD2 matches at 10 bases. V shed 5 bases and J 9 bases; nucleotides not matched to a gene: 16. The CDR3 runs 17 residues. Germline-derived CDR1 and CDR2 are SGHTA and FQGTGA. The CDR3 DNA reads as TGTGCCAGCAGCACTACTAGCGGGGCGGCCAGCAGGATTGAGCAGTTCTTC. Its protein is CASSTTSGAASRIEQFF.

The V and J genes are TRBV7-6 and TRBJ2-1; a weak D match, TRBD2 (6 bases). From germline, CDR1 is SGHVS and CDR2 FNYEAQ. With 5 bases removed from V and 8 bases from J, the gap between germline ends came to 22 bases. The CDR3 sequence is 16 residues long. CDR3 bases: TGTGCCAGCAGCCCCGCGGGACTCGACATGCGGGATGAGCAGTTCTTC. Amino acid sequence: CASSPAGLDMRDEQFF.

This chain links TRBV5-4 with TRBJ2-3; 12 nucleotides align to TRBD2. Germline CDR1 and CDR2: SGHNT and YYREEE (reference sequence). The CDR3 runs 17 residues. V was pared by 3 bases and J by 7 bases, with 12 bases of the junction left unmatched. CDR3 protein: CASSSHSTSGGGNTQYF. For the CDR3, the DNA is TGTGCCAGCAGCTCTCACTCGACTAGCGGGGGAGGGAATACGCAGTATTTT.